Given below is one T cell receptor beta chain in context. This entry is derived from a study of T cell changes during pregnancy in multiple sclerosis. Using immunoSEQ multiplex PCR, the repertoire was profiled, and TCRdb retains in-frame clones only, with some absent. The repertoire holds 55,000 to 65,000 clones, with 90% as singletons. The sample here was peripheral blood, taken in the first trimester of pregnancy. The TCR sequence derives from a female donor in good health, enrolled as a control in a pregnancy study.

Here the CDR3 reads CASSETANYGYTF. CDR3 nucleotide sequence: TGTGCCAGCAGCGAAACAGCTAACTATGGCTACACCTTC. The chain is built from TRBV9 and TRBJ1-2, with D unresolved. Between the trimmed V and J ends, which lost 3 bases and 0 bases, there was a span of 6 bases. Germline values: CDR1 SGDLS, CDR2 YYNGEE. The CDR3 spans 13 residues.